These T cell receptor beta chains were read from a single sample in a study of long-term antiretroviral therapy in people with HIV. The repertoire was sequenced with immunoSEQ multiplex PCR; TCRdb's copy has only in-frame clones and lacks some. The repertoire holds approximately 12,000 clones, with roughly three quarters as singletons. Material: unsorted PBMCs, obtained 0.8 years before starting antiretroviral therapy. The receptors derive from a woman between 40 and 55 years old with HIV. The CDR3 runs from the conserved cysteine through the conserved F or W. The D gene is left open where the match is weak. Some rows mark clone size as missing; the rest say once, few, many or name a class of expanded clone.

j_call: TRBJ2-1
d_call: -
clone_size: -
v_call: TRBV9
cdr3_aa: CASSASSYNEQFF
cdr3_nt: TGTGCCAGCAGCGCGTCGTCCTACAATGAGCAGTTCTTC

j_call: TRBJ2-7
d_call: -
clone_size: -
v_call: TRBV5-6
cdr3_aa: CASSLDAVTYEQYF
cdr3_nt: TGTGCCAGCAGCTTGGACGCTGTTACCTACGAGCAGTACTTC

j_call: TRBJ1-4
d_call: -
clone_size: -
v_call: TRBV7-9
cdr3_aa: CASSLTASNEKLFF
cdr3_nt: TGTGCCAGCAGCTTAACAGCTTCTAATGAAAAACTGTTTTTT

j_call: TRBJ1-1
d_call: -
clone_size: -
v_call: TRBV29-1
cdr3_aa: CSVGEGDTEAFF
cdr3_nt: TGCAGCGTGGGGGAGGGGGACACTGAAGCTTTCTTT

j_call: TRBJ2-3
d_call: -
clone_size: -
v_call: TRBV5-1
cdr3_aa: CASSLGSSVSADTQYF
cdr3_nt: TGCGCCAGCAGCTTGGGGAGTAGCGTGAGTGCAGATACGCAGTATTTT

j_call: TRBJ2-5
d_call: -
clone_size: -
v_call: TRBV5-6
cdr3_aa: CASSLAAEHETQYF
cdr3_nt: TGTGCCAGCAGCTTGGCGGCTGAACACGAGACCCAGTACTTC

j_call: TRBJ1-4
d_call: TRBD1
clone_size: -
v_call: TRBV15
cdr3_aa: CATSRGQSNEKLFF
cdr3_nt: TGTGCCACCAGCAGGGGACAGAGTAATGAAAAACTGTTTTTT

j_call: TRBJ2-1
d_call: -
clone_size: -
v_call: TRBV2
cdr3_aa: CASTASQGNEQFF
cdr3_nt: TGTGCCAGCACTGCTTCCCAGGGAAATGAGCAGTTCTTC

j_call: TRBJ1-2
d_call: -
clone_size: -
v_call: TRBV28
cdr3_aa: CASAPGQGTFAGYTF
cdr3_nt: TGTGCCAGCGCCCCCGGCCAGGGAACGTTTGCTGGCTACACCTTC

j_call: TRBJ2-1
d_call: -
clone_size: -
v_call: TRBV11-2
cdr3_aa: CASSYYNEQFF
cdr3_nt: TGTGCCAGCAGCTATTACAATGAGCAGTTCTTC

j_call: TRBJ2-5
d_call: -
clone_size: -
v_call: TRBV7-9
cdr3_aa: CASSPRFVQETQYF
cdr3_nt: TGTGCCAGCAGCCCCCGATTTGTGCAAGAGACCCAGTACTTC

j_call: TRBJ1-1
d_call: -
clone_size: -
v_call: TRBV7-9
cdr3_aa: CASSFGENTEAFF
cdr3_nt: TGTGCCAGCAGCTTTGGTGAGAACACTGAAGCTTTCTTT

j_call: TRBJ2-1
d_call: -
clone_size: -
v_call: TRBV19
cdr3_aa: CASTHFGGSPYNEQFF
cdr3_nt: TGTGCCAGTACCCACTTTGGTGGGTCCCCCTACAATGAGCAGTTCTTC

j_call: TRBJ1-5
d_call: -
clone_size: -
v_call: TRBV6-5
cdr3_aa: CATGGGYSNQPQHF
cdr3_nt: TGTGCCACCGGCGGCGGCTATAGCAATCAGCCCCAGCATTTT

j_call: TRBJ1-1
d_call: TRBD1
clone_size: -
v_call: TRBV7-8
cdr3_aa: CASSPGTAMNTEAFF
cdr3_nt: TGTGCCAGCAGCCCAGGGACAGCTATGAACACTGAAGCTTTCTTT

j_call: TRBJ2-5
d_call: TRBD2
clone_size: -
v_call: TRBV6-6
cdr3_aa: CASSYSITSEKETQYF
cdr3_nt: TGTGCCAGCAGTTACTCGATTACTAGCGAAAAAGAGACCCAGTACTTC

j_call: TRBJ2-7
d_call: -
clone_size: -
v_call: TRBV2
cdr3_aa: CASSEAGPGGYEQYF
cdr3_nt: TGTGCCAGCAGTGAAGCAGGGCCTGGCGGGTACGAGCAGTACTTC

j_call: TRBJ2-1
d_call: -
clone_size: -
v_call: TRBV27
cdr3_aa: CASSKWASSYNEQFF
cdr3_nt: TGTGCCAGCAGTAAGTGGGCCAGCTCCTACAATGAGCAGTTCTTC

j_call: TRBJ2-7
d_call: TRBD2
clone_size: few
v_call: TRBV2
cdr3_aa: CASRPGLAGYEQYF
cdr3_nt: TGTGCCAGCAGGCCGGGACTAGCGGGCTACGAGCAGTACTTC

j_call: TRBJ2-3
d_call: TRBD2
clone_size: -
v_call: TRBV25-1
cdr3_aa: CASSELGTSGRRADTQYF
cdr3_nt: TGTGCCAGCAGTGAACTCGGGACTAGCGGAAGAAGGGCAGATACGCAGTATTTT

j_call: TRBJ2-7
d_call: -
clone_size: few
v_call: TRBV5-4
cdr3_aa: CASSPFDSDAYEQYF
cdr3_nt: TGTGCCAGCAGTCCCTTTGACAGCGACGCGTACGAGCAGTACTTC

j_call: TRBJ1-2
d_call: -
clone_size: -
v_call: TRBV2
cdr3_aa: CASSDLLANYGYTF
cdr3_nt: TGTGCCAGCAGTGACCTCTTGGCTAACTATGGCTACACCTTC

j_call: TRBJ2-3
d_call: -
clone_size: -
v_call: TRBV7-9
cdr3_aa: CASRGPGTDTQYF
cdr3_nt: TGTGCCAGCAGAGGTCCCGGAACAGATACGCAGTATTTT

j_call: TRBJ2-7
d_call: TRBD2
clone_size: -
v_call: TRBV5-1
cdr3_aa: CASSPSGASSYEQYF
cdr3_nt: TGCGCCAGCAGCCCTAGCGGGGCTAGCTCCTACGAGCAGTACTTC

j_call: TRBJ1-2
d_call: TRBD1
clone_size: -
v_call: TRBV6-5
cdr3_aa: CASRPQGAYGYTF
cdr3_nt: TGTGCCAGCAGACCTCAGGGGGCCTATGGCTACACCTTC

j_call: TRBJ2-5
d_call: -
clone_size: -
v_call: TRBV9
cdr3_aa: CASSVGQLVETQYF
cdr3_nt: TGTGCCAGCAGCGTCGGCCAGCTGGTGGAGACCCAGTACTTC

j_call: TRBJ2-4
d_call: -
clone_size: once
v_call: TRBV7-3
cdr3_aa: CASSSGNIQYF
cdr3_nt: TGTGCCAGCAGCTCGGGTAACATTCAGTACTTC

j_call: TRBJ2-3
d_call: -
clone_size: -
v_call: TRBV6-1
cdr3_aa: CASLPAGTDTQYF
cdr3_nt: TGTGCCAGCCTACCGGCCGGCACAGATACGCAGTATTTT

j_call: TRBJ2-1
d_call: TRBD1
clone_size: -
v_call: TRBV6-1
cdr3_aa: CASRSTGYDNEQFF
cdr3_nt: TGTGCCAGCAGGTCGACAGGGTATGACAATGAGCAGTTCTTC

j_call: TRBJ2-3
d_call: -
clone_size: -
v_call: TRBV19
cdr3_aa: CASSTLKGGAPDTQYF
cdr3_nt: TGTGCCAGTAGTACCCTGAAAGGGGGAGCTCCAGATACGCAGTATTTT

j_call: TRBJ1-2
d_call: TRBD1
clone_size: few
v_call: TRBV28
cdr3_aa: CASSATGKGYTF
cdr3_nt: TGTGCCAGCAGCGCGACAGGGAAAGGCTACACCTTC

j_call: TRBJ1-5
d_call: -
clone_size: -
v_call: TRBV6-5
cdr3_aa: CASSYKDSNQPQHF
cdr3_nt: TGTGCCAGCAGTTATAAGGATAGCAATCAGCCCCAGCATTTT

j_call: TRBJ1-5
d_call: -
clone_size: -
v_call: TRBV28
cdr3_aa: CASSSQGNQPQHF
cdr3_nt: TGTGCCAGCAGTTCACAGGGTAATCAGCCCCAGCATTTT

j_call: TRBJ2-2
d_call: -
clone_size: -
v_call: TRBV7-9
cdr3_aa: CASSWGSPTNTGELFF
cdr3_nt: TGTGCCAGCAGCTGGGGGTCTCCAACAAACACCGGGGAGCTGTTTTTT

j_call: TRBJ2-5
d_call: -
clone_size: -
v_call: TRBV5-1
cdr3_aa: CASSSGIETQYF
cdr3_nt: TGCGCCAGCAGCTCCGGTATCGAGACCCAGTACTTC

j_call: TRBJ2-2
d_call: -
clone_size: -
v_call: TRBV13
cdr3_aa: CASSSSGGELFF
cdr3_nt: TGTGCCAGCAGTTCCTCGGGGGGGGAGCTGTTTTTT

j_call: TRBJ2-7
d_call: -
clone_size: -
v_call: TRBV7-3
cdr3_aa: CASSLMGGGEQYF
cdr3_nt: TGTGCCAGCAGCCTTATGGGAGGGGGCGAGCAGTACTTC

j_call: TRBJ2-2
d_call: TRBD1
clone_size: -
v_call: TRBV6-1
cdr3_aa: CASSKGQGVTGELFF
cdr3_nt: TGTGCCAGCAGTAAAGGACAGGGGGTCACCGGGGAGCTGTTTTTT

j_call: TRBJ2-7
d_call: -
clone_size: -
v_call: TRBV18
cdr3_aa: CASSPGPTYEQYF
cdr3_nt: TGTGCCAGCTCACCGGGACCCACGTACGAGCAGTACTTC

j_call: TRBJ2-1
d_call: -
clone_size: -
v_call: TRBV7-9
cdr3_aa: CASTEGPSNEQFF
cdr3_nt: TGTGCCAGCACGGAGGGCCCCTCGAATGAGCAGTTCTTC

j_call: TRBJ2-3
d_call: TRBD2
clone_size: -
v_call: TRBV9
cdr3_aa: CASSVRSSGITDTQYF
cdr3_nt: TGTGCCAGCAGCGTTAGAAGTAGCGGGATTACAGATACGCAGTATTTT

j_call: TRBJ2-4
d_call: TRBD1
clone_size: -
v_call: TRBV13
cdr3_aa: CASSLERQGVIQYF
cdr3_nt: TGTGCCAGCAGCTTAGAACGACAGGGGGTCATTCAGTACTTC

j_call: TRBJ1-3
d_call: TRBD1
clone_size: -
v_call: TRBV7-2
cdr3_aa: CASSLVGQGGNTIYF
cdr3_nt: TGTGCCAGCAGCTTAGTGGGACAGGGTGGAAACACCATATATTTT

j_call: TRBJ1-2
d_call: TRBD1
clone_size: -
v_call: TRBV28
cdr3_aa: CASAGTDIYGYTF
cdr3_nt: TGTGCCAGCGCCGGGACAGATATCTATGGCTACACCTTC

j_call: TRBJ1-5
d_call: -
clone_size: -
v_call: TRBV6-1
cdr3_aa: CASSEAGGLGGNQPQHF
cdr3_nt: TGTGCCAGCAGTGAAGCAGGAGGCCTTGGGGGCAATCAGCCCCAGCATTTT

j_call: TRBJ2-7
d_call: -
clone_size: medium-sized
v_call: TRBV19
cdr3_aa: CASSIGARGYEQYF
cdr3_nt: TGTGCCAGTAGTATAGGGGCCAGGGGCTACGAGCAGTACTTC

j_call: TRBJ1-1
d_call: -
clone_size: -
v_call: TRBV27
cdr3_aa: CASSYGLAGQAFF
cdr3_nt: TGTGCCAGCAGTTATGGTCTGGCAGGGCAAGCTTTCTTT

j_call: TRBJ1-4
d_call: -
clone_size: -
v_call: TRBV7-9
cdr3_aa: CASSLLQGINEKLFF
cdr3_nt: TGTGCCAGCAGCTTATTACAGGGAATCAACGAAAAACTGTTTTTT

j_call: TRBJ2-1
d_call: TRBD2
clone_size: -
v_call: TRBV10-1
cdr3_aa: CASRDSGSSDEQFF
cdr3_nt: TGCGCCAGCAGGGATAGCGGGAGTAGCGATGAGCAGTTCTTC

j_call: TRBJ1-1
d_call: -
clone_size: -
v_call: TRBV5-1
cdr3_aa: CASSFATSPNTEAFF
cdr3_nt: TGCGCCAGCAGCTTTGCAACAAGCCCGAACACTGAAGCTTTCTTT

j_call: TRBJ2-7
d_call: TRBD2
clone_size: few
v_call: TRBV5-1
cdr3_aa: CASSVTSGRAYEQYF
cdr3_nt: TGCGCCAGCAGCGTAACTAGCGGGAGGGCCTACGAGCAGTACTTC

j_call: TRBJ2-7
d_call: -
clone_size: -
v_call: TRBV10-3
cdr3_aa: CAISDGDRYEQYF
cdr3_nt: TGTGCCATCAGTGATGGAGACAGATACGAGCAGTACTTC

j_call: TRBJ1-5
d_call: -
clone_size: -
v_call: TRBV18
cdr3_aa: CASSPSGYSNQPQHF
cdr3_nt: TGTGCCAGCTCCCCCTCGGGCTATAGCAATCAGCCCCAGCATTTT

j_call: TRBJ1-2
d_call: -
clone_size: -
v_call: TRBV7-9
cdr3_aa: CASSLAGAGFHPDYGYTF
cdr3_nt: TGTGCCAGCAGCTTAGCGGGGGCAGGGTTTCACCCCGACTATGGCTACACCTTC

j_call: TRBJ2-3
d_call: -
clone_size: once
v_call: TRBV7-6
cdr3_aa: CASRRSPAPTDTQYF
cdr3_nt: TGTGCCAGCAGACGTTCTCCGGCCCCCACAGATACGCAGTATTTT

j_call: TRBJ1-2
d_call: -
clone_size: -
v_call: TRBV6-6
cdr3_aa: CASSYSSGSYTF
cdr3_nt: TGTGCCAGCAGTTACTCCTCAGGGAGCTACACCTTC

j_call: TRBJ1-5
d_call: -
clone_size: few
v_call: TRBV19
cdr3_aa: CASRGSGGGISNQPQHF
cdr3_nt: TGTGCCAGTAGGGGCTCTGGGGGAGGAATTAGCAATCAGCCCCAGCATTTT

j_call: TRBJ2-1
d_call: -
clone_size: -
v_call: TRBV5-4
cdr3_aa: CASTRTADSNSYNEQFF
cdr3_nt: TGTGCCAGCACCCGGACGGCAGATAGCAACTCCTACAATGAGCAGTTCTTC